This T cell receptor beta chain derives from a study of blood T cell repertoires in COVID-19. The overall study: Whether acute or convalescent, the COVID-19 samples came from the United States, Italy and Spain. From T cells, B-cell-depleted T cells, or PBMCs came the material, which was cDNA or gDNA.

Study processing details: How many nucleated cells were present was estimated from reference gene primer amplification. Some clones are missing from TCRdb's copy, which holds only in-frame ones; the method was immunoSEQ multiplex PCR. That table supplies the V and J calls and clone size; D and trimming were determined from the DNA. The sample lists about 32,000 clones, roughly nine tenths occurring once. This CDR3 region has 18 residues. Germline loops: CDR1 SGHNT, CDR2 YYREEE (reference sequence). V trimming: 0 bases; J trimming: 1 base; junction bases outside the gene matches: 6. The chain links TRBV5-4 to TRBJ1-3; 11 bases line up with TRBD1. Sequencing was performed on peripheral blood. The receptor comes from a man aged 60 to 69 with acute or convalescent COVID-19. The CDR3 here is CASSLAGTGGRSGNTIYF. In DNA form, the CDR3 reads TGTGCCAGCAGCTTGGCCGGGACAGGGGGTCGTTCTGGAAACACCATATATTTT.